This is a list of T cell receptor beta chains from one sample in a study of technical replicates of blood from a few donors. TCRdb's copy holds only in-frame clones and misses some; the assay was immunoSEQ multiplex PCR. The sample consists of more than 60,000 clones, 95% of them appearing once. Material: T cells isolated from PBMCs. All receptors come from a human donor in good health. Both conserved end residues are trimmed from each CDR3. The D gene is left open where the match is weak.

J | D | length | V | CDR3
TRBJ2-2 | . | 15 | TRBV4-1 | ASSQRRHVSTPGELF
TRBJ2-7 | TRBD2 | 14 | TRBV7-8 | ASSLGSSGSIYEQY
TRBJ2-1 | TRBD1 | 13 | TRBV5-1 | ASSFLPDRANEQF
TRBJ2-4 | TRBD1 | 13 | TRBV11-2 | ASSLGRDSGHIQY
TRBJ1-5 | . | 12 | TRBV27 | ASSLQGTNQPQH
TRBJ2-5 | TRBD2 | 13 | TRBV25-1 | ASSEGTSGKETQY
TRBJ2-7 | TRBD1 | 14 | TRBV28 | ASSFQDRGRWYEQY
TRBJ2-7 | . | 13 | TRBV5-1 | ASSVGQSPLYEQY
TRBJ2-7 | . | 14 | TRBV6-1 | ASSEWGSGLTYEQY
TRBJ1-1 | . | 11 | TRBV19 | ASSIGQSSEAF
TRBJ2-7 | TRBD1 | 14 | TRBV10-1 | ASSESTGGPPYEQY
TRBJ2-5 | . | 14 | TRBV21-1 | ASSRYPEGGGETQY
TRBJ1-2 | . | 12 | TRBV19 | ASSIIQLNYGYT
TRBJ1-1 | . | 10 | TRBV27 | ASRLGEGGAF
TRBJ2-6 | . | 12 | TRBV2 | ASSDRNGANVLT
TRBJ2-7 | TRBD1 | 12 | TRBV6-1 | ASSVGQGDYEQY
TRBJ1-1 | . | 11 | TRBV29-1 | SVKSASGTEAF
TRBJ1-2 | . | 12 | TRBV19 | ASTPWSGAYGYT
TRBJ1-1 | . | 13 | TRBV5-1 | ASCEQGGVNTEAF
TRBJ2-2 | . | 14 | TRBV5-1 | ASSPGVNQNTGELF
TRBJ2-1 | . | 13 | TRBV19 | ASTWDFRSYNEQF
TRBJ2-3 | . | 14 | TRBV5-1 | ASSLGQEVFTDTQY
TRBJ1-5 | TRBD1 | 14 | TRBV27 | ASSPRTGGKRQPQH
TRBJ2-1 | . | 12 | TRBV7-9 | ASLKRGLYNEQF
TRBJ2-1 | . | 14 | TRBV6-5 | ASSYFRAGSYNEQF